This entry is about one T cell receptor (beta chain). TCRdb's copy holds only in-frame clones and misses some; the assay was immunoSEQ multiplex PCR. The sample shows 100,000 to 150,000 clones, around nine tenths of them seen only once. With 4 bases removed from V and 5 bases from J, the gap between germline ends came to 21 bases. This CDR3 is built from 17 residues. Germline CDR1 and CDR2: SGHRS and YFSETQ. The data were obtained in a study of T cell responses to AZD1222 COVID-19 vaccine. This clonotype was sampled from an adult in good health. Here the sequenced sample was peripheral blood, taken on day 0 of AZD1222 vaccination. The chain employs TRBV5-1 and TRBJ2-2; D gene ambiguous. In nucleotides, the CDR3 is TGCGCCAGCAGCCAGGACGTGCCCATTCGCAATACCGGGGAGCTGTTTTTT. It translates to CASSQDVPIRNTGELFF.